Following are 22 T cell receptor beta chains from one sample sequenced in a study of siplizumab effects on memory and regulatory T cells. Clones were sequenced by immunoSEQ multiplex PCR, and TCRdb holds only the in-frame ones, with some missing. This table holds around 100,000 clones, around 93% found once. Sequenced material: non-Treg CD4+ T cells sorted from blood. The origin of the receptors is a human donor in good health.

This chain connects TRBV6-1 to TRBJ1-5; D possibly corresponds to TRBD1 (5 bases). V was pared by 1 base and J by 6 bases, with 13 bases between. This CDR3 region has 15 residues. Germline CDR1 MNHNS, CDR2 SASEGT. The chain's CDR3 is CASSEVGDRVQPQHF. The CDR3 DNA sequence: TGTGCCAGCAGTGAAGTGGGGGATAGGGTTCAGCCCCAGCATTTT.

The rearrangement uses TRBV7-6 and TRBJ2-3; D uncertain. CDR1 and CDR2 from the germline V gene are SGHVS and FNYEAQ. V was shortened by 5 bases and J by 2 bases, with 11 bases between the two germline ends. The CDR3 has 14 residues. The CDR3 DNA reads TGTGCCAGCAGCGCAAGACACGACACAGATACGCAGTATTTT. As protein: CASSARHDTDTQYF.

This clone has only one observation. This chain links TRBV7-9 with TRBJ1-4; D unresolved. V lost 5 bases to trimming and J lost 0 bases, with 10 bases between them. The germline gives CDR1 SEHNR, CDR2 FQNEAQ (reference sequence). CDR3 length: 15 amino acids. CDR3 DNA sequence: TGTGCCAGCAGCCCCCAGAGAGCAACTAATGAAAAACTGTTTTTT. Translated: CASSPQRATNEKLFF.

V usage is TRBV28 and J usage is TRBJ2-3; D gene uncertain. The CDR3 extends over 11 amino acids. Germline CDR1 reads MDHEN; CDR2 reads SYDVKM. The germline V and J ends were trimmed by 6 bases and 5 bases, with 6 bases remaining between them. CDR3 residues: CASSLLDTQYF. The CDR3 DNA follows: TGTGCCAGCAGCCTTTTAGATACGCAGTATTTT.

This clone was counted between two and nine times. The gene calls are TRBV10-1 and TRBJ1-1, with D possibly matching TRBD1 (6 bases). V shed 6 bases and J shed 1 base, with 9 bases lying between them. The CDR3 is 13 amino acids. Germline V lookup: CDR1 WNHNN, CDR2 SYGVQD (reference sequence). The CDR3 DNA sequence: TGCGCCAGCAGGGAGACAGGGAACACTGAAGCTTTCTTT. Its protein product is CASRETGNTEAFF.

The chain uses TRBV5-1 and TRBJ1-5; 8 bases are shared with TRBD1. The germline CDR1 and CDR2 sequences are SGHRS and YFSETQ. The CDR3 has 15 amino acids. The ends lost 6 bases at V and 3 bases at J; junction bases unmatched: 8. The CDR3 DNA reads TGCGCCAGCACTCCGACAGGGGATCTCAATCAGCCCCAGCATTTT. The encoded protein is CASTPTGDLNQPQHF.

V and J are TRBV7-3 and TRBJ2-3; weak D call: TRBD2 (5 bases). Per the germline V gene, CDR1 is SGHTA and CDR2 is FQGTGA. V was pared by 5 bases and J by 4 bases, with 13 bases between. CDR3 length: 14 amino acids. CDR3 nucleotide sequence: TGTGCCAGCAGCCCCGGCGGGCCGGCAGATACGCAGTATTTT. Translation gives CASSPGGPADTQYF.

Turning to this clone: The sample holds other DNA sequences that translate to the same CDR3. CDR3 protein: CASSYSAGGSYEQYF. The CDR3 nucleotides are TGTGCCAGCAGTTACTCGGCGGGAGGGTCCTACGAGCAGTACTTC. This chain connects TRBV6-5 to TRBJ2-7, with 9 bases aligning to TRBD2. The CDR3 covers 15 residues. V gave up 0 bases and J gave up 1 base; unmatched junction bases: 1. The germline gives CDR1 MNHEY, CDR2 SVGAGI.

The CDR3 protein is CSVEWGGSNRVGEQYF. In DNA, the CDR3 is TGCAGCGTAGAGTGGGGCGGGAGTAACAGGGTCGGGGAGCAGTACTTC. The chain uses TRBV29-1 and TRBJ2-7; maybe TRBD2 (7 bases). V was shortened by 6 bases and J by 7 bases, with 28 bases between the two germline ends. There are 16 residues in the CDR3. Germline lookup yields CDR1 SQVTM and CDR2 ANQGSEA.

The CDR3 sequence is CASSPWTSGRAREDTQYF. CDR3 bases: TGTGCCAGCAGCCCTTGGACTAGCGGGAGGGCCAGGGAAGATACGCAGTATTTT. The genes are TRBV5-6 and TRBJ2-3; 15 bases map to TRBD2. CDR3 length equals 18 residues. Germline V gene sequence: CDR1 SGHDT, CDR2 YYEEEE. With V trimmed by 4 bases and J by 5 bases, 11 bases remained unmatched.

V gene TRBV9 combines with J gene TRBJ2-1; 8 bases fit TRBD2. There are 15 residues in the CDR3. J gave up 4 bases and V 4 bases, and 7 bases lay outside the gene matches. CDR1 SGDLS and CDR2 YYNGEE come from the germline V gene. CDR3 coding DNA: TGTGCCAGCAGCCCCGAACCGGGGGGGTACAATGAGCAGTTCTTC. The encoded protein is CASSPEPGGYNEQFF. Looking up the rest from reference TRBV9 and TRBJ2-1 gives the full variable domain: DSGVTQTPKHLITATGQRVTLRCSPRSGDLSVYWYQQSLDQGLQFLIQYYNGEERAKGNILERFSAQQFPDLHSELNLSSLELGDSALYFCASSPEPGGYNEQFFGPGTRLTVL.

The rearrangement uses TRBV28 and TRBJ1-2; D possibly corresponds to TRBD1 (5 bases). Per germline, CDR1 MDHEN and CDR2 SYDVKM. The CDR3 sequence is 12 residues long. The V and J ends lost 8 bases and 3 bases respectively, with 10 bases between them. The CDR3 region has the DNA TGTGCCAGCCACCTGGGGGACTATGGCTACACCTTC. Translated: CASHLGDYGYTF.

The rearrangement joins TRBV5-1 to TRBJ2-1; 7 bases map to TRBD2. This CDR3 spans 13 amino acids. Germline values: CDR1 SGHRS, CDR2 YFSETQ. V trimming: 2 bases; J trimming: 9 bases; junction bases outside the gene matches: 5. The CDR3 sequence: CASSFGLEGEQFF. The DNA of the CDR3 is TGCGCCAGCAGCTTCGGACTAGAAGGTGAGCAGTTCTTC.

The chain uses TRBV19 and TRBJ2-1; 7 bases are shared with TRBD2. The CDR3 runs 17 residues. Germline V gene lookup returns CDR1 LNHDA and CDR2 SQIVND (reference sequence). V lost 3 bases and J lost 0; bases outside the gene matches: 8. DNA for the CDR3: TGTGCCAGTAGTATGATAGCGGGCCTTGTCTCCTACAATGAGCAGTTCTTC. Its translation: CASSMIAGLVSYNEQFF.

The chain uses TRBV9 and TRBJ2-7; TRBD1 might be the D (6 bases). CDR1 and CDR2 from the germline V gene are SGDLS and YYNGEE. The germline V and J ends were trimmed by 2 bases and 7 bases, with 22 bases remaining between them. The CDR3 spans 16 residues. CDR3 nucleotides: TGTGCCAGCAGCGTGTTACTGGGGGCGGAACCCGGAGAGCAGTACTTC. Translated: CASSVLLGAEPGEQYF.

The DNA of the CDR3 is TGTGCCAGCAGTCCTCCCCCACGGGCTAGGGGGAACACTGAAGCTTTCTTT. Translation gives CASSPPPRARGNTEAFF. The rearrangement links TRBV27 to TRBJ1-1; possibly TRBD1 for D (5 bases). This CDR3 is 17 amino acids long. Germline V gives CDR1 MNHEY, CDR2 SMNVEV (reference sequence). V was trimmed by 5 bases and J by 1 base, leaving 20 bases between them.

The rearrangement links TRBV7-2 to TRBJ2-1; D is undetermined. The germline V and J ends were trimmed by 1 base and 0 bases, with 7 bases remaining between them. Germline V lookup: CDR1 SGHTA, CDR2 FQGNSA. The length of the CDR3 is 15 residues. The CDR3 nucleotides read TGTGCCAGCAGCTTAGGTTGGGGCTCCTACAATGAGCAGTTCTTC. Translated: CASSLGWGSYNEQFF.

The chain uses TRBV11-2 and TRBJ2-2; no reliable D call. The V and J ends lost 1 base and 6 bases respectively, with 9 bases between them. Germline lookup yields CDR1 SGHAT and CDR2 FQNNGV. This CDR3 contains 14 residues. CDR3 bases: TGTGCCAGCAGCTTAGGCCTAGAGTCCGGGGAGCTGTTTTTT. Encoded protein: CASSLGLESGELFF.

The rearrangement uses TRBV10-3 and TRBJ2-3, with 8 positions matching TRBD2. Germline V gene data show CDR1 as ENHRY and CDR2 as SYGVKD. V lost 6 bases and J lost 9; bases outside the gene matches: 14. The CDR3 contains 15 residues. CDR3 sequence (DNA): TGTGCCATCAGCGCCGCAGCGGGAGACGTTGTGACGCAGTATTTT. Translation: CAISAAAGDVVTQYF.

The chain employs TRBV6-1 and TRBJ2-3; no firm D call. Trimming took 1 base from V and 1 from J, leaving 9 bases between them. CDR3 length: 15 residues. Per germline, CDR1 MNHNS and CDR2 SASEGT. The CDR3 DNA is TGTGCCAGCAGTGAAGATAGGCCGGGCACAGATACGCAGTATTTT. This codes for CASSEDRPGTDTQYF.

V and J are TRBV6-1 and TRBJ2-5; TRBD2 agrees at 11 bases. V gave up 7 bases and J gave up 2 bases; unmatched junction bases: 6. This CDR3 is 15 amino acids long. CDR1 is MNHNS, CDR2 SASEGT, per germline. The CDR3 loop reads CASIRLAGNQETQYF. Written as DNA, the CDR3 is TGTGCCAGCATAAGACTAGCGGGGAATCAAGAGACCCAGTACTTC.

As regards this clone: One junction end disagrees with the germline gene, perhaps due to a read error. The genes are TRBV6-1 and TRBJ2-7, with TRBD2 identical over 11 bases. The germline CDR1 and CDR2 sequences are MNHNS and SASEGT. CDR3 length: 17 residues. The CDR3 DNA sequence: TGTGCCATCAGTGAGGCTAGCGGGAGGCCTACCGCTCACGAGCAGTACTTC. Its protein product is CAISEASGRPTAHEQYF.